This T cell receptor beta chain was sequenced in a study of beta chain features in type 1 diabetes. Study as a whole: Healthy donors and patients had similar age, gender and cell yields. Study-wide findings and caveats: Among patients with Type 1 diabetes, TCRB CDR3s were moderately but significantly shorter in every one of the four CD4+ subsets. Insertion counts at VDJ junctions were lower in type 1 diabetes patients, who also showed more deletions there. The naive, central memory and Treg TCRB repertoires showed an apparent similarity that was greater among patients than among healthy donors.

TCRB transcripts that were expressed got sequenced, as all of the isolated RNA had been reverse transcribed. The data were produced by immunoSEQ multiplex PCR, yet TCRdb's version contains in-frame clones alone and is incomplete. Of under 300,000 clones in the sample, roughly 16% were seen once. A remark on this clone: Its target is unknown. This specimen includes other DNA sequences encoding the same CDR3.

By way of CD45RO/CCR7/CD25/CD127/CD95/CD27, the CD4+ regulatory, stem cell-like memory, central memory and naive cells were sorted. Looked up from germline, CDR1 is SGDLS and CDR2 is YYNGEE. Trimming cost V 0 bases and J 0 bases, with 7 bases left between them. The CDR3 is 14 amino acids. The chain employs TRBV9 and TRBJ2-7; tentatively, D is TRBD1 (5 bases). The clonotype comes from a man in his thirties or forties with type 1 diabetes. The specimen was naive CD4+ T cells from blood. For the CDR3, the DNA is TGTGCCAGCAGCGTAGCAACAGGCTCCTACGAGCAGTACTTC. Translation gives CASSVATGSYEQYF.